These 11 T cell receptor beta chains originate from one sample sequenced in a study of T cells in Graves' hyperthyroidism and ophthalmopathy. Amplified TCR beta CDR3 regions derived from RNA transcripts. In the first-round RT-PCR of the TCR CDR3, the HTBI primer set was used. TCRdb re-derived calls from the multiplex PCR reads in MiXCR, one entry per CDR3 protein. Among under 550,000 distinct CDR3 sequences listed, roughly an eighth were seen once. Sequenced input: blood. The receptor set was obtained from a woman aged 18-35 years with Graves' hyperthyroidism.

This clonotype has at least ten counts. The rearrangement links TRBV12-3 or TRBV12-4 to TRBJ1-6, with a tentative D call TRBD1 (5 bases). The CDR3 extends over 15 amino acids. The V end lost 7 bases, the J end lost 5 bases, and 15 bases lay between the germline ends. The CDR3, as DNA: TGTGCCAGCAAGCAGGGAAGCCCTGATAATTCACCCCTCCACTTT. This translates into CASKQGSPDNSPLHF.

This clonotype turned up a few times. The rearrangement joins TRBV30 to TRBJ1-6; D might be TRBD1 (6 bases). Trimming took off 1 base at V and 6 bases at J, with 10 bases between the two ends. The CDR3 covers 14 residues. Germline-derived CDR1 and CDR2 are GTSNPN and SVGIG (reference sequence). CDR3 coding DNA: TGTGCCTGGAGTGGGGGGGGCTTTAATTCACCCCTCCACTTT. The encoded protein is CAWSGGGFNSPLHF.

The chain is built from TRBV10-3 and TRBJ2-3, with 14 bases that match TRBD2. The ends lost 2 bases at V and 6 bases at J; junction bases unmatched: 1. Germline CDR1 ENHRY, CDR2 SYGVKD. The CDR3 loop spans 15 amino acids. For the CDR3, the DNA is TGTGCCATCAGTGAGGGACTAGCGGGAGGTGATACGCAGTATTTT. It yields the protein CAISEGLAGGDTQYF.

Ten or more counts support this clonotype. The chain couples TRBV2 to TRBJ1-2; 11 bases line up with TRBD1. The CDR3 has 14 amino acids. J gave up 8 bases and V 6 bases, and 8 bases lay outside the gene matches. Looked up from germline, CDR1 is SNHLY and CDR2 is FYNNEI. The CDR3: CASRAGQGARGYTF. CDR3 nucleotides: TGTGCCAGCAGAGCTGGACAGGGGGCGCGGGGCTACACCTTC.

The CDR3 here is CASSYGEGNTQYF. The CDR3 nucleotides are TGTGCCAGCAGTTATGGTGAGGGGAATACGCAGTATTTT. The J gene is TRBJ2-3, the V gene TRBV6-5; either TRBD1 or TRBD2 may fit D (5 bases each). CDR1 is MNHEY and CDR2 is SVGAGI in the germline V gene. Trimming left V 3 bases short and J 7 bases short, with 11 bases between. This CDR3 region has 13 residues.

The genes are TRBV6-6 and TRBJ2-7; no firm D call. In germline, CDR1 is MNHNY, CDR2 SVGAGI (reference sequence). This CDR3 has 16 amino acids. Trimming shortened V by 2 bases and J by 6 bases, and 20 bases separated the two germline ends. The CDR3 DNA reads TGTGCCAGCAGTTACAGATGGTTGGCCAGCACAATCGAGCAGTACTTC. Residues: CASSYRWLASTIEQYF.

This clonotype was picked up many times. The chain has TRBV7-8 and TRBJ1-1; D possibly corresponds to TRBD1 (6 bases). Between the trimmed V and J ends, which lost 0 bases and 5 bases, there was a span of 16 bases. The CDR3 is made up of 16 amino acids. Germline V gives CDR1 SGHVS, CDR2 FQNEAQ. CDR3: CASSLAPRGLGTEAFF. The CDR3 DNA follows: TGTGCCAGCAGCTTAGCGCCCCGGGGGCTGGGGACTGAAGCTTTCTTT.

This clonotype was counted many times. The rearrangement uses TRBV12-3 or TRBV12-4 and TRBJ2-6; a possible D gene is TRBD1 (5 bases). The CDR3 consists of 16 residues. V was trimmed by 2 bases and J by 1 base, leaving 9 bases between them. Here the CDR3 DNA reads TGTGCCAGCAGTTTAAGGGCAGGGTCTGGGGCCAACGTCCTGACTTTC. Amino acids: CASSLRAGSGANVLTF.

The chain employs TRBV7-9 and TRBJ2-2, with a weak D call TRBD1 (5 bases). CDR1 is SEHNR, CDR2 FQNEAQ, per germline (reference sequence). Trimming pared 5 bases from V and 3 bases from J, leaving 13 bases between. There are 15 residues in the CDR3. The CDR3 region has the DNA TGTGCCAGCAGCACGCAGGGTAGGGACACCGGGGAGCTGTTTTTT. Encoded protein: CASSTQGRDTGELFF. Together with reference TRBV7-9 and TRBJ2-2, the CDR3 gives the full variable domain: DTGVSQNPRHKITKRGQNVTFRCDPISEHNRLYWYRQTLGQGPEFLTYFQNEAQLEKSRLLSDRFSAERPKGSFSTLEIQRTEQGDSAMYLCASSTQGRDTGELFFGEGSRLTVL.

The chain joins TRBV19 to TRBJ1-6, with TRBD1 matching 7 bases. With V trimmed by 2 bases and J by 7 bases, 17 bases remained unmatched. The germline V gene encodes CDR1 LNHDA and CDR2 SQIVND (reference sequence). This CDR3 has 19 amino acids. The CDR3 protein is CASSIQPNLPGQKNSPLHF. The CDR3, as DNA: TGTGCCAGTAGTATACAACCTAACCTCCCGGGACAGAAAAATTCACCCCTCCACTTT.

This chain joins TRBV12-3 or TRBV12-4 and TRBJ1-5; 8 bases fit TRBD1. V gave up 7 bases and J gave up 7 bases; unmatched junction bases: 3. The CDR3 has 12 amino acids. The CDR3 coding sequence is TGTGCCAGCACCAGGGGGCAACAGCCCCAGCATTTT. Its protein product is CASTRGQQPQHF.